The clone carrying this TCR beta chain occurred once. The antigen remains unidentified. This specimen belongs to a study of cytomegalovirus exposure and HLA in healthy donors. TCRdb's table, derived via immunoSEQ multiplex PCR, lists solely in-frame clones and lacks some. The sample has some 190,000 clones; around 88% are singletons. General study findings and limits: Cytomegalovirus association was listed for 150 to 200 TCR beta chains. Cytomegalovirus status, reportedly, was diagnosed with high specificity and sensitivity by the classifier. Specificity for CMV antigens was confirmed in vitro for a few of the CMV-associated chains.

CDR3 size: 13 residues. Germline CDR1 SGHDN, CDR2 FVKESK. Between the trimmed V and J ends, which lost 0 bases and 7 bases, there was a span of 6 bases. Sequenced: PBMCs. This TCR derives from a woman aged 18 to 35 in good health and CMV-seronegative. This chain connects TRBV14 to TRBJ2-2; no firm D call. CDR3 loop: CASSQDLIGELFF. The CDR3 DNA reads as TGTGCCAGCAGCCAAGATCTAATCGGGGAGCTGTTTTTT.